This entry lists 3 T cell receptor beta chains sequenced from one sample in a study of T cell changes during pregnancy in multiple sclerosis. The repertoire was sequenced with immunoSEQ multiplex PCR; TCRdb's copy has only in-frame clones and lacks some. The data show about 40,000 clones, 90% to 95% seen once. Source: CD4+ T cells from peripheral blood mononuclear cells, taken after pregnancy. All receptors come from a female donor with multiple sclerosis, enrolled in a pregnancy study.

This clone was seen just once. The V and J genes are TRBV19 and TRBJ2-2; 9 nucleotides match TRBD1. Per germline, CDR1 LNHDA and CDR2 SQIVND (reference sequence). Losses at the gene ends were 7 bases for V and 4 bases for J; bases not matched to a gene: 16. This CDR3 is 18 amino acids long. CDR3 in DNA: TGTGCCAGTACCTCGAAGTACGGGGGACAGGGTTTCACCGGGGAGCTGTTTTTT. Translating gives CASTSKYGGQGFTGELFF.

The chain links TRBV7-3 to TRBJ1-2; no firm D call. Trimming cost V 0 bases and J 2 bases, with 7 bases left between them. Germline CDR1 reads SGHTA; CDR2 reads FQGTGA. This CDR3 is 14 amino acids long. In DNA form, the CDR3 reads TGTGCCAGCAGCTTAACTGCACAGAACTATGGCTACACCTTC. Translation gives CASSLTAQNYGYTF.

This chain connects TRBV5-4 to TRBJ2-2; 7 nucleotides align to TRBD2. Germline-derived CDR1 and CDR2 are SGHNT and YYREEE (reference sequence). The V and J ends lost 0 bases and 7 bases, in that order; junction bases with no gene match: 3. The CDR3 runs to 14 residues. CDR3 nucleotide sequence: TGTGCCAGCAGCTTGGTGGTAGCGGGCGGGGAGCTGTTTTTT. Translated, it gives CASSLVVAGGELFF.